This TCR beta chain was identified in a study of T-cell memory formation after mild COVID-19. Study-level points and caveats: In second-wave clones peaking day 37, SARS-CoV-2 specificity remained unconfirmed.

On this clonotype: Its antigen is unknown.

V was shortened by 3 bases and J by 4 bases, with 9 bases between the two germline ends. CDR1 SGHAT and CDR2 FQNNGV come from the germline V gene. There are 13 residues in the CDR3. TCRdb independently ran MiXCR on the 5' RACE reads; one entry per CDR3 protein. The repertoire holds about 62,000 distinct CDR3 sequences, 9.3% seen once, with around 1.1% in the top ten. This clonotype originated in a man between 18 and 29 years old who had mild COVID-19 (a few samples of this study predate the infection). Cell type and time point are not known. The V gene is TRBV11-2, the J gene TRBJ1-1; D remains unclear. The specimen sequenced was PBMCs or a T cell subset sorted from them (not recorded which). This chain's CDR3 is CASSFSESTEAFF. In nucleotides, the CDR3 is TGTGCCAGCAGCTTTTCAGAAAGCACTGAAGCTTTCTTT. Together with reference TRBV11-2 and TRBJ1-1, the CDR3 gives the full variable domain: EAGVAQSPRYKIIEKRQSVAFWCNPISGHATLYWYQQILGQGPKLLIQFQNNGVVDDSQLPKDRFSAERLKGVDSTLKIQPAKLEDSAVYLCASSFSESTEAFFGQGTRLTVV.